Listed here are 22 T cell receptor beta chains from one sample, sequenced in a study of shared clonotypes between healthy human individuals. Naive CD8 isolation took CD45RO-negative cells positively selected for CCR7 and excluded terminally differentiated effector memory CD45RA+ cells. TCRdb's table, derived via immunoSEQ multiplex PCR, lists solely in-frame clones and lacks some. The repertoire holds nearly 600,000 clones, with roughly 96% as singletons. The sample consisted of naive CD8+ T cells sorted from blood. These TCRs come from a woman aged 25 to 39 in good health.

This clone appeared once. The J gene is TRBJ2-7, the V gene TRBV7-9, with TRBD2 as a possible D gene (6 bases). Per germline, CDR1 SEHNR and CDR2 FQNEAQ (reference sequence). Deletions cut 5 bases from V and 0 bases from J, with 14 bases between. This CDR3 region has 15 residues. CDR3 in DNA: TGTGCCAGCAGCGGAAACCCCGGGAGCTCCTACGAGCAGTACTTC. The encoded protein is CASSGNPGSSYEQYF.

The J gene is TRBJ2-5, the V gene TRBV4-1; 12 bases fit TRBD2. The end of the DNA is better explained by TRBJ2-7, so the J call may be wrong. This CDR3 has 15 residues. Germline V lookup: CDR1 MGHRA, CDR2 YSYEKL. This CDR3 is CASSQMGLAGYEQYF. CDR3 bases: TGCGCCAGCAGCCAGATGGGACTAGCGGGCTACGAGCAGTACTTC.

The chain combines TRBV25-1 with TRBJ2-1; no reliable D call. CDR1 is MGHDK, CDR2 SYGVNS, per germline. This CDR3 spans 16 amino acids. Trimming cost V 4 bases and J 0 bases, with 13 bases left between them. CDR3 amino acids: CASSGESVRSYNEQFF. DNA of the CDR3: TGTGCCAGCAGTGGGGAATCTGTTCGCTCCTACAATGAGCAGTTCTTC.

The genes are TRBV9 and TRBJ1-4; TRBD1 matches 9 bases. The V and J ends lost 0 bases and 5 bases, in that order; junction bases with no gene match: 5. The germline V gene has CDR1 SGDLS and CDR2 YYNGEE. The CDR3 runs 16 residues. CDR3 sequence: CASSVASGQGNEKLFF. The CDR3 nucleotides are TGTGCCAGCAGCGTAGCATCGGGACAGGGAAATGAAAAACTGTTTTTT.

The chain employs TRBV5-1 and TRBJ2-1; perhaps D is TRBD1 or TRBD2 (5 bases each). The CDR3 consists of 16 residues. Per germline, CDR1 SGHRS and CDR2 YFSETQ. Trimming removed 2 bases at V and 2 bases at J, with 14 bases between. CDR3 DNA: TGCGCCAGCAGCTTCGGGGCCACCGGCACCTACAATGAGCAGTTCTTC. Encoded protein: CASSFGATGTYNEQFF.

J is TRBJ2-3 and V is TRBV15, with 7 bases matching TRBD2. V lost 0 bases and J lost 0; bases outside the gene matches: 3. CDR3 size: 16 residues. The germline CDR1 and CDR2 sequences are LNHNV and YYDKDF (reference sequence). The CDR3 loop is CATSRDRGSSTDTQYF. In DNA form, the CDR3 reads TGTGCCACCAGCAGAGACCGCGGGAGCAGCACAGATACGCAGTATTTT.

The chain recombines TRBV19 with TRBJ1-1, with D unclear. Germline V gene sequence: CDR1 LNHDA, CDR2 SQIVND (reference sequence). Trimming stripped 1 base from V and 4 bases from J, with 13 bases between. This CDR3 region has 15 residues. This CDR3 reads CASSIVEGIGTEAFF. CDR3 in DNA: TGTGCCAGTAGTATAGTCGAGGGAATTGGCACTGAAGCTTTCTTT.

V gene TRBV28 combines with J gene TRBJ2-7, with TRBD2 as a possible D gene (5 bases). CDR3 size: 16 residues. Germline V gives CDR1 MDHEN, CDR2 SYDVKM. Trimming removed 1 base from V and 1 base from J, with 14 bases in between. DNA of the CDR3: TGTGCCAGCAGTTTATTCTTCGTCGAGGGATCCTACGAGCAGTACTTC. This encodes CASSLFFVEGSYEQYF.

The V call is TRBV19, the J call TRBJ2-3; 8 bases map to TRBD1. J lost 4 bases, V lost 3 bases, and 6 bases had no gene match. The length of the CDR3 is 15 residues. CDR1 is LNHDA, CDR2 SQIVND, per germline (reference sequence). CDR3 amino acids: CASSMLGQAPDTQYF. In DNA, the CDR3 is TGTGCCAGTAGTATGTTGGGACAGGCTCCAGATACGCAGTATTTT.

V usage is TRBV28 and J usage is TRBJ2-6, with D possibly matching TRBD1 (6 bases). Germline CDR1 reads MDHEN; CDR2 reads SYDVKM. The CDR3 has 16 residues. Trimming removed 3 bases at V and 0 bases at J, with 9 bases between. CDR3 coding DNA: TGTGCCAGCAGTTTCCCGGACAGCTCTGGGGCCAACGTCCTGACTTTC. It specifies CASSFPDSSGANVLTF.

The V gene is TRBV27, the J gene TRBJ1-2; TRBD1 is a possible D gene (5 bases). The length of the CDR3 is 11 residues. Germline V CDR1 and CDR2: MNHEY, SMNVEV (reference sequence). V dropped 8 bases and J dropped 5 bases, with 9 bases sitting between them. The CDR3 reads CASGDGYGYTF. In DNA, the CDR3 is TGTGCCAGCGGGGACGGATATGGCTACACCTTC.

The chain joins TRBV27 to TRBJ2-3; weak D call: TRBD1 (5 bases). Germline V gene lookup returns CDR1 MNHEY and CDR2 SMNVEV (reference sequence). This CDR3 has 16 amino acids. V shed 0 bases and J shed 2 bases, with 12 bases lying between them. CDR3 residues: CASSLSVQETTDTQYF. The DNA of the CDR3 is TGTGCCAGCAGTTTATCGGTACAGGAGACCACAGATACGCAGTATTTT.

The genes are TRBV7-9 and TRBJ2-7; no clear D gene. The CDR3 consists of 13 residues. The germline V gene encodes CDR1 SEHNR and CDR2 FQNEAQ (reference sequence). V shed 3 bases and J shed 3 bases, with 9 bases lying between them. The CDR3 sequence is CASSFGGHYEQYF. CDR3 nucleotides: TGTGCCAGCAGCTTCGGCGGCCACTACGAGCAGTACTTC.

The genes are TRBV9 and TRBJ2-1; D may be TRBD2 (5 bases). Germline values: CDR1 SGDLS, CDR2 YYNGEE. V was pared by 0 bases and J by 6 bases, with 7 bases between. The CDR3 is 13 residues long. The CDR3 loop is CASSVAAGNEQFF. CDR3 nucleotide sequence: TGTGCCAGCAGCGTAGCGGCGGGCAATGAGCAGTTCTTC.

V usage is TRBV27 and J usage is TRBJ2-5; 8 nucleotides agree with TRBD2. Trimming at V came to 5 bases and at J to 9 bases, leaving 8 bases not matched to a gene. From germline, CDR1 is MNHEY and CDR2 SMNVEV (reference sequence). This CDR3 region has 13 residues. The CDR3 loop is CASSVGLGAAQYF. DNA of the CDR3: TGTGCCAGCAGTGTGGGACTAGGCGCGGCCCAGTACTTC.

The chain carries TRBV9 and TRBJ1-1, with a possible D match to TRBD1 (6 bases). V was cut by 3 bases and J by 6 bases, with 15 bases left in between. Germline CDR1 SGDLS, CDR2 YYNGEE. The CDR3 contains 14 residues. CDR3 protein: CASSGEDRIPEAFF. DNA of the CDR3: TGTGCCAGCAGCGGAGAAGACAGGATCCCTGAAGCTTTCTTT.

J is TRBJ2-5 and V is TRBV10-1, with D perhaps TRBD1 or TRBD2 (5 bases each). Trimming shortened V by 3 bases and J by 5 bases, and 7 bases separated the two germline ends. Germline V gene lookup returns CDR1 WNHNN and CDR2 SYGVQD (reference sequence). The CDR3 runs to 12 residues. The CDR3, as DNA: TGCGCCAGCAGTGACGGGGCGGAGACCCAGTACTTC. Translating it yields CASSDGAETQYF.

V usage is TRBV5-1 and J usage is TRBJ1-1; the D is unclear. V gave up 0 bases and J gave up 5 bases, with 14 bases separating them. CDR1 and CDR2 (germline): SGHRS, YFSETQ. This CDR3 is 15 amino acids long. The CDR3 spells CASSLDRLLSTEAFF. CDR3 DNA sequence: TGCGCCAGCAGCTTGGATCGGCTATTATCAACTGAAGCTTTCTTT.

V gene TRBV19 combines with J gene TRBJ1-6; a weak D match, TRBD1 (5 bases). Trimming shortened V by 6 bases and J by 7 bases, and 13 bases separated the two germline ends. The germline V gene encodes CDR1 LNHDA and CDR2 SQIVND (reference sequence). The CDR3 contains 14 residues. CDR3 sequence (DNA): TGTGCCAGTAGCCGGGACGGTTGGAATTCACCCCTCCACTTT. It translates to CASSRDGWNSPLHF.

This clone was detected once. This chain uses TRBV4-1 with TRBJ2-5; TRBD2 matches 12 bases. V lost 4 bases and J lost 4; bases outside the gene matches: 4. Per the germline V gene, CDR1 is MGHRA and CDR2 is YSYEKL. The CDR3 totals 15 residues. DNA of the CDR3: TGCGCCAGCAGCCGACTAGCGGGAGAGGGAGAGACCCAGTACTTC. This gives the protein CASSRLAGEGETQYF.

This chain joins TRBV7-9 and TRBJ2-5; weak D call: TRBD1 (5 bases). V was shortened by 7 bases and J by 4 bases, with 19 bases between the two germline ends. The CDR3 consists of 15 residues. CDR1 is SEHNR and CDR2 is FQNEAQ in the germline V gene (reference sequence). The CDR3 DNA reads TGTGCCAGCACCCAAGGGCAGGCCCAGGGAGAGACCCAGTACTTC. Its protein product is CASTQGQAQGETQYF.

V and J are TRBV28 and TRBJ2-5, with D unclear. The closer fit of TRBJ2-7 to the DNA end suggests the J call may be wrong. The CDR3 has 13 amino acids. The germline gives CDR1 MDHEN, CDR2 SYDVKM. CDR3 sequence reads: CASKPLTFYEQYF. The DNA of the CDR3 is TGTGCCAGCAAGCCACTAACCTTTTACGAGCAGTACTTC.